This T cell receptor beta chain was identified in a study of graft-versus-host responses after intestinal transplantation. The CDR3 has 16 residues. Germline trimming cut 5 bases from V and 4 bases from J; bases unmatched to any gene: 6. CDR1 MGHRA and CDR2 YSYEKL come from the germline V gene. The protocol was immunoSEQ multiplex PCR, while the TCRdb copy is restricted to in-frame clones and leaves out a portion. The sample carries 99,000 or so clones, about 88% recorded once. Turning to this clone: Antigen: not known.

The input for sequencing was unstimulated CD4+ T cells sorted from spleen or lymph node cells, taken before intestinal transplant. This chain joins TRBV4-1 and TRBJ2-1; 12 positions agree with TRBD2. This TCR derives from a human donor who received an intestinal transplant. DNA for the CDR3: TGCGCCAGCAGCTTTCCGGGACTAGCGGGTTACAATGAGCAGTTCTTC. It translates to CASSFPGLAGYNEQFF.